The next 20 T cell receptor beta chains were all read from a single sample in a study of T-cell reconstitution after alpha-beta-depleted transplantation in children. Preparation of the TCRbeta library used unique molecular identifiers. One entry per CDR3 protein results from TCRdb running MiXCR on the PCR reads. The sample includes about 470,000 distinct CDR3 sequences, about 45% seen only once; the top ten take 25% to 30%. The source was PBMCs, collected before TCRalphabeta/CD19-depleted stem cell transplant. These receptors came from a girl between 2 and 10 years old with aplastic anemia, due to receive a stem cell transplant.

The chain uses TRBV6-6 and TRBJ2-4; no clear D gene. The CDR3 covers 11 residues. V was clipped by 8 bases and J by 0 bases, with 2 bases between them. Germline assignment: CDR1 MNHNY and CDR2 SVGAGI (reference sequence). The CDR3 sequence: CASGAKNIQYF. As DNA, the CDR3 is TGTGCCAGCGGAGCCAAAAACATTCAGTACTTC.

The chain has TRBV20-1 and TRBJ2-7; D uncertain. Germline assignment: CDR1 DFQATT and CDR2 SNEGSKA (reference sequence). With 0 bases removed from V and 4 bases from J, the gap between germline ends came to 19 bases. This CDR3 is 16 amino acids long. CDR3 sequence reads: CSARDPKSSYPYEQYF. For the CDR3, the DNA is TGCAGTGCTAGAGATCCTAAGTCCAGCTATCCTTACGAGCAGTACTTC.

The sample holds many counts of this clonotype. The chain carries TRBV7-9 and TRBJ2-1; unclear D gene. Germline V lookup: CDR1 SEHNR, CDR2 FQNEAQ (reference sequence). This CDR3 region has 15 residues. V was clipped by 1 base and J by 6 bases, with 13 bases between them. The CDR3 sequence is CASSLEMGRLNEQFF. DNA for the CDR3: TGTGCCAGCAGCTTAGAAATGGGCCGTCTCAATGAGCAGTTCTTC.

CDR3 region: CSALGVLDSNQPQHF. DNA of the CDR3: TGCAGCGCCCTGGGGGTCTTGGATAGCAATCAGCCCCAGCATTTT. The V and J genes are TRBV20-1 and TRBJ1-5; perhaps TRBD1 as D (5 bases). Germline loops: CDR1 DFQATT, CDR2 SNEGSKA (reference sequence). CDR3 length: 15 residues.

V usage is TRBV23-1 and J usage is TRBJ2-3; D is undetermined. TRBV23-1 is an ORF for which the function is uncertain. The V end lost 0 bases, the J end lost 6 bases, and 13 bases lay between the germline ends. This CDR3 comprises 15 residues. The CDR3 DNA reads as TGCGCCAGCAGTCAATCGGGAAGGGTGGGGGATACGCAGTATTTT. Its translation: CASSQSGRVGDTQYF.

The chain is built from TRBV20-1 and TRBJ2-7; D is uncertain. Trimming took off 3 bases at V and 3 bases at J, with 9 bases between the two ends. The CDR3 is made up of 12 amino acids. The germline gives CDR1 DFQATT, CDR2 SNEGSKA (reference sequence). The CDR3 DNA follows: TGCAGTGCTAGCCCCGGCCTCTACGAGCAGTACTTC. Its translation is CSASPGLYEQYF.

The chain employs TRBV20-1 and TRBJ1-1; possibly TRBD1 for D (6 bases). The CDR3 is made up of 13 amino acids. V dropped 5 bases and J dropped 7 bases, with 17 bases sitting between them. Germline lookup yields CDR1 DFQATT and CDR2 SNEGSKA (reference sequence). The CDR3 nucleotides are TGCAGTGCTGGGGGGGGGGCTCCAATTGAAGCTTTCTTT. Protein product: CSAGGGAPIEAFF.

This clonotype has a handful of counts. The chain combines TRBV28 with TRBJ2-7, with 11 positions matching TRBD2. After removal of 6 bases from V and 4 bases from J, the junction contained 8 bases not matched to a gene. The V gene's germline CDR1 is MDHEN and CDR2 SYDVKM. This CDR3 spans 15 amino acids. For the CDR3, the DNA is TGTGCCAGCAGGGGTACTAGCGGGAGTCAGTACGAGCAGTACTTC. Its translation is CASRGTSGSQYEQYF.

The chain links TRBV28 to TRBJ2-5, with D possibly being TRBD1 (5 bases). The CDR3 is 14 amino acids. Trimming pared 1 base from V and 2 bases from J, leaving 8 bases between. The germline V gene has CDR1 MDHEN and CDR2 SYDVKM. In DNA, the CDR3 is TGTGCCAGCAGTTTATCAGGGAATCAAGAGACCCAGTACTTC. As protein: CASSLSGNQETQYF.

Many counts were recorded for this clonotype. The rearrangement joins TRBV20-1 to TRBJ2-7; D is possibly TRBD1 (5 bases). The CDR3 has 14 residues. V gave up 5 bases and J gave up 1 base, with 15 bases separating them. The germline V gene encodes CDR1 DFQATT and CDR2 SNEGSKA (reference sequence). CDR3 sequence (DNA): TGCAGTGCTGAGGAGACAGCAGCTTCCTACGAGCAGTACTTC. Translated, it gives CSAEETAASYEQYF.

This clonotype was picked up one time. J is TRBJ2-1 and V is TRBV12-3 or TRBV12-4; D is uncertain. CDR3 length equals 12 residues. The ends were cut back, 3 bases at V and 8 bases at J, with 8 bases in the middle. Here the CDR3 reads CASSFTWDEQFF. The DNA of the CDR3 is TGTGCCAGCAGTTTCACTTGGGATGAGCAGTTCTTC.

On this clonotype: A much larger clone sits a single nucleotide away, making a read error possible. This chain connects TRBV19 to TRBJ1-2; TRBD1 is a possible D gene (5 bases). V lost 11 bases to trimming and J lost 4 bases, with 14 bases between them. From germline, CDR1 is LNHDA and CDR2 SQIVND (reference sequence). The CDR3 contains 12 residues. The CDR3 DNA sequence: TGTGCCTGTAAGGGGACGGTCTATGGCTACACCTTC. It is translated as CACKGTVYGYTF.

This clonotype was seen only a few times. The chain carries TRBV10-3 and TRBJ1-1; possible D gene TRBD1, 5 bases. The ends were cut back, 3 bases at V and 11 bases at J, with 16 bases in the middle. This CDR3 spans 13 amino acids. Germline assignment: CDR1 ENHRY and CDR2 SYGVKD. CDR3 bases: TGTGCCATCAGTGAAGGGGCCGTCCCCGGGGCTTTCTTT. It is translated as CAISEGAVPGAFF.

The rearrangement uses TRBV20-1 and TRBJ2-7, with TRBD2 matching 10 bases. Germline assignment: CDR1 DFQATT and CDR2 SNEGSKA (reference sequence). The CDR3 runs to 13 residues. V shed 4 bases, J shed 4 bases, and the junction held 4 bases outside the gene matches. The CDR3 nucleotides read TGCAGTGCTACCCCTAGCGGGAGTTACGAGCAGTACTTC. Translation gives CSATPSGSYEQYF.

This clonotype appeared many times. The gene calls are TRBV29-1 and TRBJ2-1; no reliable D call. The CDR3 is 14 amino acids. CDR1 is SQVTM, CDR2 ANQGSEA, per germline. V lost 0 bases and J 2 bases, leaving 8 bases between the germline ends. The chain's CDR3 is CSVEDRVAYNEQFF. CDR3 DNA sequence: TGCAGCGTTGAAGATAGGGTAGCCTACAATGAGCAGTTCTTC.

CDR3 amino acids: CASSLGQGSNTIYF. CDR3 in DNA: TGTGCCAGCAGCCTGGGACAGGGCAGTAACACCATATATTTT. The rearrangement joins TRBV7-9 to TRBJ1-3; TRBD1 matches at 9 bases. J gave up 7 bases and V 5 bases, and 6 bases lay outside the gene matches. CDR3 length: 14 amino acids. Germline CDR1 and CDR2: SEHNR and FQNEAQ (reference sequence). The entire variable domain, with the rest obtained from reference TRBV7-9 and TRBJ1-3, is as follows: DTGVSQNPRHKITKRGQNVTFRCDPISEHNRLYWYRQTLGQGPEFLTYFQNEAQLEKSRLLSDRFSAERPKGSFSTLEIQRTEQGDSAMYLCASSLGQGSNTIYFGEGSWLTVV.

The genes are TRBV20-1 and TRBJ1-5; D is uncertain. Deletions cut 3 bases from V and 0 bases from J, with 9 bases between. This CDR3 region has 14 residues. Germline CDR1 is DFQATT and CDR2 is SNEGSKA (reference sequence). DNA for the CDR3: TGCAGTGCTAGGGGGAAGGGTAGCAATCAGCCCCAGCATTTT. It encodes CSARGKGSNQPQHF.

This clonotype was detected only a few times. CDR3 coding DNA: TGTGCCAGCAGTGATCCACAGGTTCGAGCTTTCTTT. It translates to CASSDPQVRAFF. The rearrangement joins TRBV6-1 to TRBJ1-1; tentatively, D is TRBD1 (5 bases). In germline, CDR1 is MNHNS, CDR2 SASEGT. The V end lost 3 bases, the J end lost 10 bases, and 12 bases lay between the germline ends. This CDR3 region has 12 residues.

The chain has TRBV5-1 and TRBJ2-7; 14 bases are a match to TRBD2. Germline V gives CDR1 SGHRS, CDR2 YFSETQ. The CDR3 sequence is 15 residues long. J lost 4 bases, V lost 4 bases, and 4 bases had no gene match. The CDR3 nucleotides read TGCGCCAGCAGCATCGGGACTAGCGGGAGTTACGAGCAGTACTTC. This encodes CASSIGTSGSYEQYF.

This clonotype was counted ten times or more. The chain uses TRBV29-1 and TRBJ2-6, with D possibly TRBD1 on 6 matching bases. V was clipped by 4 bases and J by 2 bases, with 9 bases between them. The CDR3 extends over 14 amino acids. CDR1 is SQVTM, CDR2 ANQGSEA, per germline. The DNA for the CDR3 is TGCAGCGTTGGAAAGGGGGCTGGGGCCAACGTCCTGACTTTC. Translated, it gives CSVGKGAGANVLTF.